Below are 9 T cell receptor beta chains sequenced from a single sample in a study of T cell responses to AZD1222 COVID-19 vaccine. Clones were read by immunoSEQ multiplex PCR, and TCRdb kept only the in-frame ones, dropping some. The table lists approximately 110,000 clones, about 90% of them singletons, with roughly 10% in the top ten. Sequencing used peripheral blood, obtained on day 0 of AZD1222 vaccination. All receptors come from an adult in good health.

The chain couples TRBV7-2 to TRBJ2-1; D might be TRBD2 (6 bases). The CDR3 contains 16 residues. V was shortened by 5 bases and J by 3 bases, with 17 bases between the two germline ends. The germline V gene has CDR1 SGHTA and CDR2 FQGNSA. In DNA, the CDR3 is TGTGCCAGCAGCCCCTTCCGGAGGGCCGGCTACAATGAGCAGTTCTTC. This codes for CASSPFRRAGYNEQFF.

The chain recombines TRBV2 with TRBJ2-5; unclear D gene. V dropped 3 bases and J dropped 2 bases, with 7 bases sitting between them. The CDR3 sequence is 13 residues long. Germline lookup yields CDR1 SNHLY and CDR2 FYNNEI. The CDR3 nucleotides are TGTGCCAGCAGTGATACCAGACAAGAGACCCAGTACTTC. It translates to CASSDTRQETQYF. The variable domain in full, completed from reference TRBV2 and TRBJ2-5, reads EPEVTQTPSHQVTQMGQEVILRCVPISNHLYFYWYRQILGQKVEFLVSFYNNEISEKSEIFDDQFSVERPDGSNFTLKIRSTKLEDSAMYFCASSDTRQETQYFGPGTRLLVL.

The rearrangement links TRBV10-3 to TRBJ1-2; D gene unclear. The CDR3 spans 14 residues. CDR1 ENHRY and CDR2 SYGVKD come from the germline V gene. Trimming pared 0 bases from V and 2 bases from J, leaving 7 bases between. CDR3 amino acids: CAISESPPNYGYTF. CDR3 DNA: TGTGCCATCAGTGAGTCTCCCCCGAACTATGGCTACACCTTC.

This chain joins TRBV24-1 and TRBJ2-1; 8 bases line up with TRBD1. Germline V CDR1 and CDR2: KGHDR, SFDVKD. CDR3 length equals 18 residues. After removal of 3 bases from V and 5 bases from J, the junction contained 14 bases not matched to a gene. The CDR3 region has the DNA TGTGCCACCAGTGATCCTGGAGGAGGGGGACAGGCACACAATGAGCAGTTCTTC. It specifies CATSDPGGGGQAHNEQFF.

The V and J genes are TRBV6-2 or TRBV6-3 and TRBJ2-2, with D perhaps matching TRBD2 (5 bases). The V end lost 2 bases, the J end lost 1 base, and 14 bases lay between the germline ends. From germline, CDR1 is MNHEY and CDR2 SVGEGT. The CDR3 runs to 17 residues. The CDR3 nucleotides read TGTGCCAGCAGTTACATCCGGGGAGTTGGGAACACCGGGGAGCTGTTTTTT. This sequence encodes CASSYIRGVGNTGELFF.

This CDR3 reads CASSLYADTQYF. The CDR3, as DNA: TGTGCCAGCAGCTTATATGCGGATACGCAGTATTTT. The chain links TRBV7-2 to TRBJ2-3; D is ambiguous. Trimming removed 2 bases from V and 6 bases from J, with 6 bases in between. This CDR3 has 12 amino acids. Germline CDR1 reads SGHTA; CDR2 reads FQGNSA.

Only a few counts were recorded for this clone. The chain is built from TRBV13 and TRBJ1-1, with D unresolved. Between the trimmed V and J ends, which lost 6 bases and 5 bases, there was a span of 13 bases. CDR1 is PRHDT, CDR2 FYEKMQ, per germline (reference sequence). This CDR3 spans 13 amino acids. CDR3 sequence: CASRRVPFTEAFF. The DNA of the CDR3 is TGTGCCAGCAGGAGGGTGCCCTTTACTGAAGCTTTCTTT.

The V call is TRBV27, the J call TRBJ2-3; 13 nucleotides agree with TRBD2. V shed 4 bases and J 2 bases; nucleotides not matched to a gene: 6. The CDR3 length is 17 residues. Looked up from germline, CDR1 is MNHEY and CDR2 is SMNVEV (reference sequence). The CDR3 bases are TGTGCCAGCAGTTCCTCCGGACTAGCGGGGGACACAGATACGCAGTATTTT. Translation gives CASSSSGLAGDTDTQYF.

CDR3 sequence: CASSQWAGDEQYF. The CDR3 nucleotides read TGTGCCAGCAGTCAGTGGGCAGGCGACGAGCAGTACTTC. The genes are TRBV2 and TRBJ2-7, with unresolved D. The CDR3 loop spans 13 amino acids. Germline V gene lookup returns CDR1 SNHLY and CDR2 FYNNEI. Trimming removed 5 bases at V and 5 bases at J, with 13 bases between.